The 14 T cell receptor beta chains below all came from one sample that was sequenced in a study of human T cells and chemical hapten exposure. Someone pulled total RNA out of unfractionated whole blood. TCRdb called the 5' RACE reads again in MiXCR, with one record for every CDR3 protein. Here the sample spans approximately 140,000 distinct CDR3 sequences, 4.1% being singletons. These TCRs come from a female donor in good health.

This clonotype appeared many times. This rearrangement joins TRBV20-1 to TRBJ1-2; D is perhaps TRBD1 (5 bases). This CDR3 is 13 amino acids long. The V gene's germline CDR1 is DFQATT and CDR2 SNEGSKA (reference sequence). Trimming took 1 base from V and 6 from J, leaving 12 bases between them. The CDR3 sequence: CSARGAGINGYTF. CDR3 DNA: TGCAGTGCTAGAGGCGCAGGGATCAATGGCTACACCTTC.

This chain links TRBV29-1 with TRBJ2-7; D is perhaps TRBD2 (6 bases). The CDR3 totals 14 residues. Germline CDR1 SQVTM, CDR2 ANQGSEA. CDR3 region: CSTDVPGSSYEQYF. The CDR3, as DNA: TGCAGTACTGATGTCCCCGGGAGCTCCTACGAGCAGTACTTC.

This clonotype was seen ten or more times. The gene calls are TRBV27 and TRBJ1-1, with 7 nucleotides matching TRBD1. The trim removed 7 bases at V and 7 bases at J, leaving 12 bases unmatched. The germline V gene encodes CDR1 MNHEY and CDR2 SMNVEV (reference sequence). There are 14 residues in the CDR3. CDR3 nucleotide sequence: TGTGCCAGCACCCGTCTCAGGGGGTCGGGTGAAGCTTTCTTT. It codes for CASTRLRGSGEAFF.

This clonotype was seen ten or more times. The chain employs TRBV9 and TRBJ1-2; D remains unclear. The V gene's germline CDR1 is SGDLS and CDR2 YYNGEE. The CDR3 extends over 12 amino acids. V lost 3 bases and J 4 bases, leaving 7 bases between the germline ends. The CDR3 loop reads CASSDGTYGYTF. The CDR3 nucleotides read TGTGCCAGCAGCGACGGTACCTATGGCTACACCTTC.

There are many counts of this clonotype. The chain has TRBV18 and TRBJ2-2; the match to TRBD1 covers 9 bases. This CDR3 spans 16 amino acids. Germline V gene lookup returns CDR1 KGHSH and CDR2 LQKENI. V shed 3 bases and J 3 bases; nucleotides not matched to a gene: 5. The CDR3 DNA is TGTGCCAGCTCACCCGGGACAGGGTGGTACACCGGGGAGCTGTTTTTT. Amino acids: CASSPGTGWYTGELFF.

Many counts were recorded for this clonotype. The gene calls are TRBV12-3 or TRBV12-4 and TRBJ1-4, with D unclear. The CDR3 runs 15 residues. Trimming stripped 3 bases from V and 3 bases from J, with 11 bases between. The DNA for the CDR3 is TGTGCCAGCAGTTTTAGTTACTTGGCTAATGAAAAACTGTTTTTT. This encodes CASSFSYLANEKLFF.

This clonotype has a count of ten or more. V is TRBV28 and J is TRBJ2-7; D not resolved. V was cut by 3 bases and J by 2 bases, with 14 bases left in between. The CDR3 is 15 residues long. Germline lookup yields CDR1 MDHEN and CDR2 SYDVKM. CDR3 region: CASSLVGRVPYEQYF. The CDR3 nucleotides read TGTGCCAGCAGTTTGGTCGGTAGGGTCCCCTACGAGCAGTACTTC.

This clonotype came up many times. This chain connects TRBV5-1 to TRBJ1-1, with a tentative D call TRBD1 (5 bases). Trimming removed 4 bases from V and 4 bases from J, with 14 bases in between. Germline V CDR1 and CDR2: SGHRS, YFSETQ. This CDR3 contains 14 residues. The CDR3 region has the DNA TGCGCCAGCAGCCCGGGATGGGGGTTCACTGAAGCTTTCTTT. Its translation is CASSPGWGFTEAFF.

The sample holds many counts of this clonotype. Here the CDR3 DNA reads TGCAGCGGGCAAATACAGCCCGACACTGAAGCTTTCTTT. It yields the protein CSGQIQPDTEAFF. This chain joins TRBV29-1 and TRBJ1-1, with D unresolved. Germline V gives CDR1 SQVTM, CDR2 ANQGSEA. The ends were cut back, 7 bases at V and 3 bases at J, with 15 bases in the middle. The CDR3 is made up of 13 amino acids.

In its sample, this clonotype was seen many times. This chain joins TRBV7-9 and TRBJ1-4; perhaps TRBD1 as D (6 bases). There are 14 residues in the CDR3. Trimming stripped 1 base from V and 6 bases from J, with 9 bases between. Germline-derived CDR1 and CDR2 are SEHNR and FQNEAQ (reference sequence). CDR3 sequence reads: CASSLGGQDEKLFF. In DNA form, the CDR3 reads TGTGCCAGCAGCTTAGGGGGGCAGGATGAAAAACTGTTTTTT.

There are many counts of this clonotype. V and J are TRBV6-2 or TRBV6-3 and TRBJ2-7; no firm D call. V lost 3 bases to trimming and J lost 7 bases, with 13 bases between them. Germline lookup yields CDR1 MNHEY and CDR2 SVGEGT. This CDR3 is 13 amino acids long. CDR3 loop: CASSYLVQAEQYF. For the CDR3, the DNA is TGTGCCAGCAGTTATCTCGTTCAGGCGGAGCAGTACTTC.

This clonotype was counted ten times or more. This chain's CDR3 is CASSQAGGPVYEQYF. The DNA for the CDR3 is TGTGCCAGCAGCCAAGCGGGGGGACCGGTCTACGAGCAGTACTTC. The gene calls are TRBV3-1 and TRBJ2-7; 7 bases are shared with TRBD2. Germline V CDR1 and CDR2: LGHDT, YNNKEL (reference sequence). The J segment lost 3 bases and the V segment lost 1 base, leaving 6 bases of the junction unmatched. This CDR3 contains 15 residues.

This clonotype has ten or more counts. This sequence joins TRBV7-2 and TRBJ1-4, with 8 bases lining up with TRBD1. Per germline, CDR1 SGHTA and CDR2 FQGNSA. The CDR3 length is 13 residues. Trimming cost V 2 bases and J 8 bases; bases outside gene matches: 1. CDR3: CASSLRTGEKLFF. CDR3 DNA sequence: TGTGCCAGCAGCTTAAGGACAGGGGAAAAACTGTTTTTT.

This clonotype was recorded at least ten times. The chain employs TRBV20-1 and TRBJ1-1, with D perhaps TRBD1 (6 bases). This CDR3 spans 15 amino acids. Trimming removed 2 bases at V and 3 bases at J, with 16 bases between. Germline CDR1 reads DFQATT; CDR2 reads SNEGSKA (reference sequence). The DNA for the CDR3 is TGCAGTGCTAGACTTGGACAGAGGTCGGACACTGAAGCTTTCTTT. Amino acids: CSARLGQRSDTEAFF.